The 4 T cell receptor beta chains below come from one sample, sequenced in a study of blood T cell repertoires in COVID-19 (dated by TCRdb to the early 2020s). Receptors were amplified or captured by the immunoSEQ multiplex PCR assay. The immuneACCESS repertoire file appears here via TCRdb, limited to in-frame rearrangements. These files lack a portion of the clones; in checked studies, under half of the deficit traces to unresolved V genes, and the cause of the others is not known. Counted in this sample were around 250,000 clones; roughly 80% of them appeared once. Clones ranked in the top ten supply less than 5.5% of the sample. The sequenced material came from PBMCs or T cells enriched from blood (not recorded which). These receptors were collected from a man aged 40-55 years who had been exposed to COVID-19.

This clone has ten or more counts. The J gene is TRBJ2-7, the V gene TRBV5-4, with TRBD2 matching over 10 bases. The CDR3 is made up of 15 amino acids. Germline loops: CDR1 SGHNT, CDR2 YYREEE (reference sequence). With 4 bases clipped from V and 4 bases from J, the junction kept 8 bases outside the gene matches. The CDR3 DNA reads as TGTGCCAGCAGCCTAGGACTAGCGGAGGAATACGAGCAGTACTTC. Its protein is CASSLGLAEEYEQYF.

This clone showed up just a few times. V and J are TRBV11-2 and TRBJ2-4, with D perhaps matching TRBD1 (6 bases). The V gene's germline CDR1 is SGHAT and CDR2 FQNNGV. Trimming cost V 5 bases and J 4 bases, with 12 bases left between them. The CDR3 covers 14 residues. In DNA, the CDR3 is TGTGCCAGCAGCCCCTGGGACACAAAAAACATTCAGTACTTC. It translates to CASSPWDTKNIQYF.

The CDR3, as DNA: TGTGCCATCGCAGCGGGGCAGGGTGCTGGAAACACCATATATTTT. Protein product: CAIAAGQGAGNTIYF. This chain uses TRBV10-3 with TRBJ1-3; D perhaps matches TRBD1 (5 bases). CDR3 length equals 15 residues. V was shortened by 8 bases and J by 2 bases, with 16 bases between the two germline ends. CDR1 is ENHRY and CDR2 is SYGVKD in the germline V gene.

Comment on this clone: This sample includes further DNA sequences coding for the same CDR3. The genes are TRBV12-3 or TRBV12-4 and TRBJ2-2; no clear D gene. The CDR3 covers 11 residues. The V gene lost 7 bases and the J gene lost 5 bases, with 5 bases spanning the gap. The CDR3 DNA is TGTGCCAGCAAACTGACCGGGGAGCTGTTTTTT. This sequence encodes CASKLTGELFF.